The rows below give T cell receptor beta chains drawn from one sample of a study of cytomegalovirus exposure and HLA in healthy donors. The table came from immunoSEQ multiplex PCR; TCRdb's copy has only in-frame clones and leaves some out. The table records 150,000 to 200,000 clones, around 80% of them present only once. The sample taken for sequencing was PBMCs. These receptors originate from a woman between 18 and 30 years old in good health and CMV-seropositive. CDR3s include the opening cysteine and the closing phenylalanine or tryptophan. A D gene is named only where the DNA matches it firmly. Clone size is not always given. Where it is, it says once, few, many or a class for expanded clones.

clone_size: once; d_call: TRBD2; cdr3_length: 16; v_call: TRBV4-2; j_call: TRBJ2-2; cdr3_nt: TGTGCCAGCAGCCAGCTAGCGGGGGGCATCACCGGGGAGCTGTTTTTT; cdr3_aa: CASSQLAGGITGELFF
clone_size: .; d_call: .; cdr3_length: 15; v_call: TRBV7-6; j_call: TRBJ2-1; cdr3_nt: TGTGCCAGCAGCTTAGACCCTGGAGTTTACAATGAGCAGTTCTTC; cdr3_aa: CASSLDPGVYNEQFF
clone_size: .; d_call: .; cdr3_length: 14; v_call: TRBV28; j_call: TRBJ1-1; cdr3_nt: TGTGCCAGCAGTCTGGCGGATATGAACACTGAAGCTTTCTTT; cdr3_aa: CASSLADMNTEAFF
clone_size: .; d_call: TRBD2; cdr3_length: 15; v_call: TRBV7-2; j_call: TRBJ2-1; cdr3_nt: TGTGCCAGCAGCTTAGGGACTAGAGCAATCGATGAGCAGTTCTTC; cdr3_aa: CASSLGTRAIDEQFF
clone_size: .; d_call: .; cdr3_length: 15; v_call: TRBV2; j_call: TRBJ2-2; cdr3_nt: TGTGCCAGCAGTGAGGCCACGGAGCTTTCCGGGGAGCTGTTTTTT; cdr3_aa: CASSEATELSGELFF
clone_size: .; d_call: .; cdr3_length: 11; v_call: TRBV10-3; j_call: TRBJ1-2; cdr3_nt: TGTGCCATCAGTGACTCCTATGGCTACACCTTC; cdr3_aa: CAISDSYGYTF
clone_size: .; d_call: .; cdr3_length: 16; v_call: TRBV7-6; j_call: TRBJ1-1; cdr3_nt: TGTGCCAGCAGCCAGGGGTCGGGCATCTTGAACACTGAAGCTTTCTTT; cdr3_aa: CASSQGSGILNTEAFF
clone_size: .; d_call: .; cdr3_length: 14; v_call: TRBV2; j_call: TRBJ2-4; cdr3_nt: TGTGCCAGCAGTGATCTCGCGGGCAAAAACATTCAGTACTTC; cdr3_aa: CASSDLAGKNIQYF
clone_size: few; d_call: TRBD2; cdr3_length: 15; v_call: TRBV6-4; j_call: TRBJ2-3; cdr3_nt: TGTGCCAGCGGAAGCAGCGGGGGTAGCACAGATACGCAGTATTTT; cdr3_aa: CASGSSGGSTDTQYF
clone_size: .; d_call: .; cdr3_length: 17; v_call: TRBV19; j_call: TRBJ1-5; cdr3_nt: TGTGCCAGTAGTACGTGGGACATCACCTATAGCAATCAGCCCCAGCATTTT; cdr3_aa: CASSTWDITYSNQPQHF
clone_size: .; d_call: TRBD1; cdr3_length: 16; v_call: TRBV11-3; j_call: TRBJ1-1; cdr3_nt: TGTGCCAGCAGTCTCTTACCGGGACAGAGGAACACTGAAGCTTTCTTT; cdr3_aa: CASSLLPGQRNTEAFF
clone_size: .; d_call: .; cdr3_length: 14; v_call: TRBV6-4; j_call: TRBJ2-3; cdr3_nt: TGTGCCAGCAGTGTGAACCCAGGGCCAGATACGCAGTATTTT; cdr3_aa: CASSVNPGPDTQYF
clone_size: .; d_call: .; cdr3_length: 14; v_call: TRBV28; j_call: TRBJ2-3; cdr3_nt: TGTGCCAGCAGTTCGGGGGGCGAACAAGATACGCAGTATTTT; cdr3_aa: CASSSGGEQDTQYF
clone_size: .; d_call: .; cdr3_length: 16; v_call: TRBV7-6; j_call: TRBJ2-1; cdr3_nt: TGTGCCAGCAGCCCTCGACTGGGACTCTCCTACAATGAGCAGTTCTTC; cdr3_aa: CASSPRLGLSYNEQFF
clone_size: once; d_call: TRBD1; cdr3_length: 12; v_call: TRBV30; j_call: TRBJ1-2; cdr3_nt: TGTGCCTGGACGCAGGGGGTGGTCGGCTACACCTTC; cdr3_aa: CAWTQGVVGYTF
clone_size: .; d_call: TRBD2; cdr3_length: 18; v_call: TRBV4-3; j_call: TRBJ2-2; cdr3_nt: TGCGCCAGCAGCCAAGGACTAGCGGGGGGGCTAGGCACCGGGGAGCTGTTTTTT; cdr3_aa: CASSQGLAGGLGTGELFF
clone_size: few; d_call: TRBD1; cdr3_length: 14; v_call: TRBV19; j_call: TRBJ1-1; cdr3_nt: TGTGCCAGTGGATACAGGGGCTTGAACACTGAAGCTTTCTTT; cdr3_aa: CASGYRGLNTEAFF
clone_size: .; d_call: .; cdr3_length: 13; v_call: TRBV11-2; j_call: TRBJ1-1; cdr3_nt: TGTGCCAGCAGCTGGGCGGGGAACACTGAAGCTTTCTTT; cdr3_aa: CASSWAGNTEAFF
clone_size: .; d_call: .; cdr3_length: 16; v_call: TRBV7-3; j_call: TRBJ2-5; cdr3_nt: TGTGCCAGCAGCCCTAACAGGGGGGGATTCCAAGAGACCCAGTACTTC; cdr3_aa: CASSPNRGGFQETQYF
clone_size: .; d_call: .; cdr3_length: 16; v_call: TRBV7-9; j_call: TRBJ2-3; cdr3_nt: TGTGCCAGCAGCCCCAGGGGACTACTCGTCACAGATACGCAGTATTTT; cdr3_aa: CASSPRGLLVTDTQYF
clone_size: once; d_call: TRBD1; cdr3_length: 14; v_call: TRBV19; j_call: TRBJ2-1; cdr3_nt: TGTGCCAGTAGTGCCAGGACAGGCTACAATGAGCAGTTCTTC; cdr3_aa: CASSARTGYNEQFF
clone_size: .; d_call: .; cdr3_length: 14; v_call: TRBV19; j_call: TRBJ2-1; cdr3_nt: TGTGCCAGTAGTATTGGCCAGGCCTACAATGAGCAGTTCTTC; cdr3_aa: CASSIGQAYNEQFF
clone_size: .; d_call: .; cdr3_length: 13; v_call: TRBV7-9; j_call: TRBJ2-7; cdr3_nt: TGTGCCAGCAGCCCTGTTAGCCCCTACGAGCAGTACTTC; cdr3_aa: CASSPVSPYEQYF
clone_size: .; d_call: .; cdr3_length: 13; v_call: TRBV30; j_call: TRBJ1-1; cdr3_nt: TGTGCCTGGAGCCGGGGGGCGCAGACTGAAGCTTTCTTT; cdr3_aa: CAWSRGAQTEAFF
clone_size: once; d_call: .; cdr3_length: 16; v_call: TRBV18; j_call: TRBJ1-4; cdr3_nt: TGTGCCAGCTCACCGAGGCAGGGAACCACTAATGAAAAACTGTTTTTT; cdr3_aa: CASSPRQGTTNEKLFF
clone_size: once; d_call: .; cdr3_length: 14; v_call: TRBV14; j_call: TRBJ2-2; cdr3_nt: TGTGCCAGCAGCCATGGATCTCGGGGCGGGGAGCTGTTTTTT; cdr3_aa: CASSHGSRGGELFF
clone_size: .; d_call: .; cdr3_length: 16; v_call: TRBV5-1; j_call: TRBJ1-6; cdr3_nt: TGCGCCAGCAAAACAGGAATGAGCTCCTATAATTCACCCCTCCACTTT; cdr3_aa: CASKTGMSSYNSPLHF
clone_size: .; d_call: TRBD1; cdr3_length: 16; v_call: TRBV5-6; j_call: TRBJ2-5; cdr3_nt: TGTGCCAGCAGCGCGACAGGGGTCGGAGACCAAGAGACCCAGTACTTC; cdr3_aa: CASSATGVGDQETQYF
clone_size: .; d_call: .; cdr3_length: 14; v_call: TRBV27; j_call: TRBJ1-1; cdr3_nt: TGTGCCAGCAGTCCCCCGGGGTTGAACACTGAAGCTTTCTTT; cdr3_aa: CASSPPGLNTEAFF
clone_size: .; d_call: TRBD2; cdr3_length: 15; v_call: TRBV5-1; j_call: TRBJ2-1; cdr3_nt: TGCGCCAGCAGCATCGGGACTAGCGGGGTAGGTGAGCAGTTCTTC; cdr3_aa: CASSIGTSGVGEQFF
clone_size: .; d_call: .; cdr3_length: 13; v_call: TRBV13; j_call: TRBJ2-7; cdr3_nt: TGTGCCAGCAGACCAGGGTTCTCCTACGAGCAGTACTTC; cdr3_aa: CASRPGFSYEQYF
clone_size: few; d_call: TRBD2; cdr3_length: 15; v_call: TRBV7-6; j_call: TRBJ2-1; cdr3_nt: TGTGCCAGCAGCTTAATTGGCGGGGGTTACAATGAGCAGTTCTTC; cdr3_aa: CASSLIGGGYNEQFF
clone_size: .; d_call: .; cdr3_length: 13; v_call: TRBV7-7; j_call: TRBJ1-1; cdr3_nt: TGTGCTAGCAGCCGACTTCTGAACACTGAAGCTTTCTTT; cdr3_aa: CASSRLLNTEAFF
clone_size: .; d_call: TRBD1; cdr3_length: 15; v_call: TRBV11-2; j_call: TRBJ1-2; cdr3_nt: TGTGCCAGCAGCCCGGACAGGGGCCCTAACTATGGTTACACCTTC; cdr3_aa: CASSPDRGPNYGYTF
clone_size: .; d_call: TRBD1; cdr3_length: 15; v_call: TRBV5-1; j_call: TRBJ1-2; cdr3_nt: TGCGCCAGCAGCGACGGACAGGGAAATGCCTATGGCTACACCTTC; cdr3_aa: CASSDGQGNAYGYTF
clone_size: few; d_call: TRBD2; cdr3_length: 16; v_call: TRBV7-9; j_call: TRBJ2-1; cdr3_nt: TGTGCCAGCAGCCCTACTAGCGGGGGGTCCTACAATGAGCAGTTCTTC; cdr3_aa: CASSPTSGGSYNEQFF
clone_size: .; d_call: TRBD1; cdr3_length: 15; v_call: TRBV4-3; j_call: TRBJ1-2; cdr3_nt: TGCGCCAGCAGCCAGAGAGGACAGGGTTATTATGGCTACACCTTC; cdr3_aa: CASSQRGQGYYGYTF
clone_size: .; d_call: TRBD1; cdr3_length: 12; v_call: TRBV28; j_call: TRBJ1-1; cdr3_nt: TGTGCCAGCAGACAGGGGGCCGGGTTGGCTTTCTTT; cdr3_aa: CASRQGAGLAFF
clone_size: .; d_call: .; cdr3_length: 15; v_call: TRBV28; j_call: TRBJ1-5; cdr3_nt: TGTGCCAGCAGTTTCCGGGGTATGTGGGATCAGCCCCAGCATTTT; cdr3_aa: CASSFRGMWDQPQHF
clone_size: .; d_call: .; cdr3_length: 16; v_call: TRBV4-2; j_call: TRBJ2-3; cdr3_nt: TGTGCCAGCAGCCAGCCTCTAGCGTCAGGGCAAGATACGCAGTATTTT; cdr3_aa: CASSQPLASGQDTQYF
clone_size: .; d_call: TRBD2; cdr3_length: 15; v_call: TRBV28; j_call: TRBJ2-3; cdr3_nt: TGTGCCAGCAGTTTAACCGGGACTAGCGGTGATACGCAGTATTTT; cdr3_aa: CASSLTGTSGDTQYF
clone_size: .; d_call: .; cdr3_length: 15; v_call: TRBV19; j_call: TRBJ1-2; cdr3_nt: TGTGCCAGTAGCGGTACAGCGAGCGGAAACTATGGCTACACCTTC; cdr3_aa: CASSGTASGNYGYTF
clone_size: once; d_call: TRBD2; cdr3_length: 17; v_call: TRBV5-4; j_call: TRBJ2-3; cdr3_nt: TGTGCCAGCAGCTTGGCCTCTGGCGGGGGGGCCGAGGATACGCAGTATTTT; cdr3_aa: CASSLASGGGAEDTQYF
clone_size: once; d_call: TRBD2; cdr3_length: 17; v_call: TRBV4-3; j_call: TRBJ2-1; cdr3_nt: TGCGCCAGCAGCCATCGAGGGGGGGGCTGGACTAGCGGCGAGCAGTTCTTC; cdr3_aa: CASSHRGGGWTSGEQFF
clone_size: .; d_call: .; cdr3_length: 13; v_call: TRBV6-5; j_call: TRBJ1-5; cdr3_nt: TGTGCCAGCGGGGCCGGTGGCAATCAGCCCCAGCATTTT; cdr3_aa: CASGAGGNQPQHF
clone_size: .; d_call: .; cdr3_length: 13; v_call: TRBV15; j_call: TRBJ1-1; cdr3_nt: TGTGCCACCAGCCTGGACAGGAACACTGAAGCTTTCTTT; cdr3_aa: CATSLDRNTEAFF
clone_size: .; d_call: TRBD1; cdr3_length: 15; v_call: TRBV5-1; j_call: TRBJ1-1; cdr3_nt: TGCGCCAGCAGCTTTCGGACAGGACGGAACACTGAAGCTTTCTTT; cdr3_aa: CASSFRTGRNTEAFF
clone_size: .; d_call: .; cdr3_length: 15; v_call: TRBV7-3; j_call: TRBJ2-3; cdr3_nt: TGTGCCAGCAGCTTCGGCGGATCTAGCACAGATACGCAGTATTTT; cdr3_aa: CASSFGGSSTDTQYF
clone_size: .; d_call: .; cdr3_length: 11; v_call: TRBV29-1; j_call: TRBJ2-5; cdr3_nt: TGCAGCGTTTTTACAGGTGGGACCCAGTACTTC; cdr3_aa: CSVFTGGTQYF
clone_size: .; d_call: .; cdr3_length: 11; v_call: TRBV20-1; j_call: TRBJ2-5; cdr3_nt: TGCTCCAGGGCAGGTGGGGAGACCCAGTACTTC; cdr3_aa: CSRAGGETQYF